This T cell receptor (beta chain) derives from a study of spatial heterogeneity in lung cancer. Study-wide context: TCR and UMI combinations that were unique each appeared, on average, more than ten times in raw reads.

This clonotype was seen ten or more times. The antigen remains undetermined. From the 5' RACE reads, TCRdb called clonotypes with MiXCR, one entry per CDR3 protein. The table includes about 27,000 distinct CDR3 sequences, approximately 7.7% detected once. Time point meaning: sample taken at primary tumor resection. Sequencing was performed on whole RNA extracted from tumor and nontumor lung tissue, or from frozen PBMC, and the material was left unsorted. The germline V gene has CDR1 SQVTM and CDR2 ANQGSEA. The CDR3 is 13 amino acids. After removal of 4 bases from V and 9 bases from J, the junction contained 5 bases not matched to a gene. General study points: The estimate shows that only approximately 7% of tumor T cells were covered for alpha and around 12% for beta chains. Counts of expanded alpha and beta TCRs within tumors tracked the tumor nonsynonymous mutation count.

The chain joins TRBV29-1 to TRBJ1-6, with 8 positions matching TRBD1. Source: lung tumor tissue, taken at surgery. This TCR came from a male donor with early-stage non-small cell lung cancer. CDR3 DNA sequence: TGCAGCGTTGGTGGACAGGGTGGTTCACCCCTCCACTTT. Protein: CSVGGQGGSPLHF.